This TCR beta chain was captured by sequencing in a study of beta chain features in type 1 diabetes (dated by TCRdb to the late 2010s). Regarding the study in general: Mean age, gender distribution, total cell number and subset yield were not different between patients and healthy donors. A total of some 110 million sorted cells were examined across all samples, and the number of cells per subset was strongly correlated with RNA yield. In the study, recently diagnosed type 1 diabetes patients and matched healthy donors were compared on the TCRB repertoires of their sorted circulating CD4+ T cell subsets. Whereas all 28 donors provided naive and central memory subsets, regulatory and stem cell-like memory subsets were isolated from just 8 patients and roughly eight healthy donors.

The CDR3 numbers 14 residues from cysteine through phenylalanine. CDR3 DNA only is kept here, 42 bases in frame from base 1. The junction carries 12 bases between V and J, which are trimmed by 8 bases and 2 bases respectively. CDR1 SNHLY and CDR2 FYNNEI were looked up in the germline V gene. This clone was detected only a few times. It has no known antigen specificity. No base qualities exist here, and no much larger clone lies one base off it. A single peripheral blood draw of approximately 0.11 L on average was collected from each donor into heparinised tubes. Using a panel that included CD45RO, CCR7, CD25, CD127, CD95 and CD27, naive, central memory, regulatory and stem cell-like memory CD4+ T cells were sorted on a BD FACSAria II. All sorted populations exceeded 95% purity. PBMCs were isolated immediately by Lymphoprep density gradient centrifugation and stained directly without culture. Samples were stained and sorted in pairs, with one healthy donor and one patient per experiment, so that batch effects were minimized.

Here is what the overall study found, with its caveats: PCR might favor shorter templates, but patient and control samples were amplified and corrected together, so any skew would affect both groups equally. In all four CD4+ subsets, TCRB CDR3 length was moderately but significantly shorter in type 1 diabetes patients. Because cDNA rather than genomic DNA was sequenced, highly expressing activated cells could have been over-represented, although no difference in activation and CD3 levels was found between groups. Because small numbers of individuals were included in the HLA sub-analyses, any influence of HLA type on TCRB rearrangement was left unresolved. Naive, central memory and regulatory TCRB repertoires appeared to be more alike among patients than among healthy donors. Fewer insertions and more nucleotide deletions at VDJ recombination sites were observed in patients with type 1 diabetes, implying thymic rearrangement abnormalities.

The entire amount of isolated RNA was reverse transcribed using the High Capacity cDNA Reverse Transcription Kit, so the sequenced TCRB transcripts were expressed ones. Deep immunoSEQ sequencing was applied to naive, central memory and regulatory T cell samples, giving an average of roughly 3.3 million total reads per sample. After sorted cells were lysed in RLT buffer, RNA was extracted with DNase-treated RNeasy Micro or Mini kits, with the choice depending on cell number. Each cell subset was processed separately to prevent cross-contamination, with patient and healthy donor samples processed together. The immunoSEQ multiplex PCR was used to amplify TCRB sequences from cDNA, yielding 87-bp fragments that span the CDR3 region. The amplicons were sequenced using the Illumina HiSeq platform. Processing in the source paper ran as follows. PCR bias was computationally corrected using synthetic template baselines, reads within Hamming distance 2 were collapsed, and singletons that could not be merged were discarded. By aligning reads against IMGT, V, D and J genes, CDR3 length, and insertions or deletions at six rearrangement sites were assigned. Within each subset, clonotype counts were normalized to the number of sorted cells before true diversity and Gini coefficients were calculated with the tcR R package. The overlap coefficient, calculated on TCRB nucleotide sequences, was used to measure repertoire sharing. Out-of-frame TCRB sequences from naive cells were analyzed to stand in for the pre-selection repertoire. Drawn from immuneACCESS, this table holds only the in-frame rearrangements with V and J called that TCRdb kept. Clones are partly lost; checked studies trace under half to an unresolved V gene and leave the rest unexplained. D and trimming come from the DNA, and the V and J calls and clone size come from that table. This sample has hundreds of thousands of clones in its table, and roughly 17% of those were observed once. The ten largest clones capture 0.023% of the sample.

The clonotype was recovered from a woman under 30 in good health. The rearrangement combines TRBV2 with TRBJ2-2; no D gene is confidently identified. Sequencing used naive CD4+ T cells from blood. The sample's cell subset or site label is to be understood as: true naive CD4+ T cells. Here the CDR3 is given as CASRAPHNTGELFF. The DNA reads as follows: TGTGCCAGCCGGGCCCCACACAACACCGGGGAGCTGTTTTTT.